These 14 T cell receptor beta chains were all obtained from the same sample, sequenced in a study of blood T cell repertoires in COVID-19. The data were produced by immunoSEQ multiplex PCR, yet TCRdb's version contains in-frame clones alone and is incomplete. The sample carries 120,000 or so clones, about 80% recorded once. The sequenced sample was peripheral blood. These receptors came from a woman aged 50 to 65 with acute or convalescent COVID-19.

The V gene is TRBV10-2, the J gene TRBJ2-7; 7 bases match TRBD1. The CDR3 has 18 residues. Germline assignment: CDR1 WSHSY and CDR2 SAAADI. V gave up 4 bases and J gave up 0 bases; unmatched junction bases: 15. The CDR3 nucleotides are TGCGCCAGCAGTGTTGCGGCTCCGGGACAGAATTACTCCTACGAGCAGTACTTC. This translates into CASSVAAPGQNYSYEQYF.

The gene calls are TRBV5-5 and TRBJ1-5, with TRBD1 identical over 9 bases. This CDR3 has 15 residues. Germline V lookup: CDR1 SGHKS, CDR2 YYEKEE (reference sequence). With V trimmed by 4 bases and J by 3 bases, 5 bases remained unmatched. CDR3 region: CASSPGQGPNQPQHF. The CDR3 DNA is TGTGCCAGCAGCCCAGGACAGGGGCCCAATCAGCCCCAGCATTTT.

This chain links TRBV27 with TRBJ2-1; TRBD2 matches at 7 bases. The CDR3 is made up of 16 amino acids. The V segment lost 4 bases and the J segment 0 bases; nucleotides outside the gene matches: 6. Germline V gene data show CDR1 as MNHEY and CDR2 as SMNVEV (reference sequence). The DNA of the CDR3 is TGTGCCAGCAGTTCTAAGCGGGGAATCTCCTACAATGAGCAGTTCTTC. It yields the protein CASSSKRGISYNEQFF.

This rearrangement joins TRBV29-1 to TRBJ1-5, with D tentatively TRBD1 (6 bases). The germline V gene has CDR1 SQVTM and CDR2 ANQGSEA. The V end lost 7 bases, the J end lost 4 bases, and 14 bases lay between the germline ends. This CDR3 has 13 residues. The CDR3 DNA sequence: TGCAGCGCGACAAGGGGGGGGAATCAGCCCCAGCATTTT. Its protein product is CSATRGGNQPQHF.

The V and J genes are TRBV25-1 and TRBJ2-3; D is perhaps TRBD2 (5 bases). The V gene lost 3 bases and the J gene lost 5 bases, with 12 bases spanning the gap. In germline, CDR1 is MGHDK, CDR2 SYGVNS. The CDR3 runs 14 residues. Here the CDR3 reads CASSDSGLGDTQYF. The CDR3 DNA sequence: TGTGCCAGCAGTGATTCGGGATTGGGAGATACGCAGTATTTT.

V usage is TRBV5-6 and J usage is TRBJ2-1; 9 nucleotides line up with TRBD2. Losses at the gene ends were 4 bases for V and 4 bases for J; bases not matched to a gene: 9. The CDR3 extends over 16 amino acids. Germline loops: CDR1 SGHDT, CDR2 YYEEEE. As DNA, the CDR3 is TGTGCCAGCAGCAGTAGACTAGCGGTACTTTACAATGAGCAGTTCTTC. Its protein product is CASSSRLAVLYNEQFF.

CDR3 amino acids: CASSITGSKNEKLFF. The DNA for the CDR3 is TGTGCCAGCTCGATCACCGGGTCCAAGAATGAAAAACTGTTTTTT. The chain couples TRBV18 to TRBJ1-4; D call uncertain. CDR3 length: 15 amino acids. V shed 6 bases and J shed 5 bases, with 16 bases lying between them. Germline assignment: CDR1 KGHSH and CDR2 LQKENI.

The chain employs TRBV4-2 and TRBJ2-5; 8 nucleotides line up with TRBD2. Trimming at V came to 1 base and at J to 4 bases, leaving 5 bases not matched to a gene. CDR1 and CDR2 from the germline V gene are LGHNA and YNFKEQ. CDR3 length equals 15 residues. The CDR3 nucleotides read TGTGCCAGCAGCCAAGCGGCGACTAGCGTAGAGACCCAGTACTTC. Residues: CASSQAATSVETQYF.

The chain joins TRBV29-1 to TRBJ1-1; TRBD1 is a possible D gene (5 bases). This CDR3 contains 11 residues. Germline V CDR1 and CDR2: SQVTM, ANQGSEA. The V and J ends lost 6 bases and 3 bases respectively, with 8 bases between them. DNA for the CDR3: TGCAGCGTAGACAGTTACACTGAAGCTTTCTTT. Translating it yields CSVDSYTEAFF.

The DNA for the CDR3 is TGTGCCAGCAGCCGGGGGACAGGGCCCGCTGGAAACACCATATATTTT. This encodes CASSRGTGPAGNTIYF. The V gene is TRBV3-1 (or the pseudogene TRBV3-2), the J gene TRBJ1-3, with 9 bases matching TRBD1. CDR1 and CDR2 from the germline V gene are LGHDT and YNNKEL (reference sequence). This CDR3 has 16 residues. The V gene end was trimmed by 4 bases and the J gene end by 2 bases; junction bases not matched to a gene: 6.

The chain has TRBV30 and TRBJ2-3; D possibly corresponds to TRBD2 (6 bases). The CDR3 contains 14 residues. The V gene lost 0 bases and the J gene lost 9 bases, with 16 bases spanning the gap. The germline gives CDR1 GTSNPN, CDR2 SVGIG (reference sequence). The CDR3: CAWSVSWSGDTQYF. In nucleotides, the CDR3 is TGTGCCTGGAGTGTAAGTTGGTCGGGGGACACGCAGTATTTT.

J is TRBJ2-5 and V is TRBV9; weak D call: TRBD1 (6 bases). This CDR3 spans 15 amino acids. Germline-derived CDR1 and CDR2 are SGDLS and YYNGEE. V was shortened by 0 bases and J by 0 bases, with 9 bases between the two germline ends. The chain's CDR3 is CASSVVGQNQETQYF. The CDR3 region has the DNA TGTGCCAGCAGCGTAGTTGGACAGAACCAAGAGACCCAGTACTTC.

The CDR3 region is CASSIDHRATEAFF. CDR3 DNA: TGTGCCAGTAGTATAGATCACAGAGCAACTGAAGCTTTCTTT. This chain links TRBV19 with TRBJ1-1; D uncertain. Germline assignment: CDR1 LNHDA and CDR2 SQIVND (reference sequence). The CDR3 consists of 14 residues. V was clipped by 0 bases and J by 5 bases, with 10 bases between them.

The chain joins TRBV4-1 to TRBJ1-2; D is perhaps TRBD1 (5 bases). V lost 1 base to trimming and J lost 4 bases, with 10 bases between them. CDR3 length equals 14 residues. Germline CDR1 reads MGHRA; CDR2 reads YSYEKL. CDR3 sequence (DNA): TGCGCCAGCAGCCAAGCTATGGGGGGCTATGGCTACACCTTC. Encoded protein: CASSQAMGGYGYTF.